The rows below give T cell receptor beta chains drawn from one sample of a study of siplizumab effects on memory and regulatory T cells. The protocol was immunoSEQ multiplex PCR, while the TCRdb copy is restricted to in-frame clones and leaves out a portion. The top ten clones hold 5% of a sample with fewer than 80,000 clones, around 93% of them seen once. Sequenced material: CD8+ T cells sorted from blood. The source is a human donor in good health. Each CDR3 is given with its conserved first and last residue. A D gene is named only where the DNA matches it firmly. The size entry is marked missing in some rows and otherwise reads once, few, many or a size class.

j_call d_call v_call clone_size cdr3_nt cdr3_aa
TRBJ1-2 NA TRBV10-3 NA TGTGCCATCAGTGAGGCGATGACAGGCGATGGCTACACCTTC CAISEAMTGDGYTF
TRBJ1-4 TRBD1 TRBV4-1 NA TGCGCCAGCAGCCCAGCAACAGGGGGTGGTAATGAAAAACTGTTTTTT CASSPATGGGNEKLFF
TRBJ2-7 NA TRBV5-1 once TGCGCCAGCAGCCCGTTGGGCACCTACGAGCAGTACTTC CASSPLGTYEQYF
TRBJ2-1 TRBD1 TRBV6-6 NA TGTGCCAGCACAGACGGGACAGGGAGGGGAGGGCAGTTCTTC CASTDGTGRGGQFF
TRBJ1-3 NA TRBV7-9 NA TGTGCCAGCAGCTCTAACTTGGGGCGCCACTCTGGAAACACCATATATTTT CASSSNLGRHSGNTIYF
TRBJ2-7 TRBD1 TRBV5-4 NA TGTGCCGTACAGGGGATTGGTTACGAGCAGTACTTC CAVQGIGYEQYF
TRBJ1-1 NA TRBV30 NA TGTGCCTGGACGAACACTGAAGCTTTCTTT CAWTNTEAFF
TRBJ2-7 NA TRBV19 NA TGTGCCAGTAGTATAGGGACAGCCTCCTACGAGCAGTACTTC CASSIGTASYEQYF
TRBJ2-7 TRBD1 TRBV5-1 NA TGCGCCAGCAGCTTGACAATTGACGGGACAGGGGTCGGCGAGCAGTACTTC CASSLTIDGTGVGEQYF
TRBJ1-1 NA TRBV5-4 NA TGTGCCAGCGGGTACAGGGACACTGAAGCTTTCTTT CASGYRDTEAFF
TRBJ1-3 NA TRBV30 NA TGTGCCTGGAGTAGAAATCCGGGGCCCCGGACTGGAAACACCATATATTTT CAWSRNPGPRTGNTIYF
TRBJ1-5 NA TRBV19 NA TGTGCCAGCGATATGACAGACCCAGGGCCGCCCCAGCATTTT CASDMTDPGPPQHF
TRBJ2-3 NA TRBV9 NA TGTGCCAGCAGCGTATGGGGGTCCACCACAGATACGCAGTATTTT CASSVWGSTTDTQYF
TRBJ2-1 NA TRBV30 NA TGTGCCTGGAGAGGCAATGAGCAGTTCTTC CAWRGNEQFF
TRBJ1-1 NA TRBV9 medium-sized TGTGCCAGCAGCGTAGACAACGGACGCATGAACACTGAAGCTTTCTTT CASSVDNGRMNTEAFF
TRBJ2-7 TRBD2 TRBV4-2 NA TGTGCCAGCAGCCAAGCGCCTAGCGGGGGCGGCTACGAGCAGTACTTC CASSQAPSGGGYEQYF
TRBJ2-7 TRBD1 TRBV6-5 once TGTGCCAGCAGTGATGGACAGGGACTTTACGAGCAGTACTTC CASSDGQGLYEQYF
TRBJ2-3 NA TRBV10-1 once TGCGCCAGCAGTGAAACAGGTTTTACGGATACGCAGTATTTT CASSETGFTDTQYF
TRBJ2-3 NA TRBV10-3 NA TGTGCCATCAGTGAGTCGGGCAGTACTAGCACAGATACGCAGTATTTT CAISESGSTSTDTQYF
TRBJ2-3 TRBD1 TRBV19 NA TGTGCCAGTAGTAGGGGACAGGTGGATACGCAGTATTTT CASSRGQVDTQYF
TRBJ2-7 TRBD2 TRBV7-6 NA TGTGCCAGCAGCTTAGGGGGGGGACAGCAGTACTTC CASSLGGGQQYF
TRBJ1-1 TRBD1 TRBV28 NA TGTGCCAGCAGTACGATCTCCCGGGACAGGGTCGGCGAAGCTTTCTTT CASSTISRDRVGEAFF
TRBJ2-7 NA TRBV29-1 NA TGCAGCGTTGAAGACGGGGCAGGGAACTCCTACGAGCAGTACTTC CSVEDGAGNSYEQYF
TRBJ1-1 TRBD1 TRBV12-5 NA TGTGCTAGTGGACCGCTCAGGGGGAGTATGGCTGAAGCTTTCTTT CASGPLRGSMAEAFF
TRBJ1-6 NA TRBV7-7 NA TGTGCCAGCAGCTCCCTTTCCCTCCACTTT CASSSLSLHF
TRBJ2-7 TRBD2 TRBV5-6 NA TGTGCCAGCAGCTTGTCTAGCGGGGTTGGCTACGAGCAGTACTTC CASSLSSGVGYEQYF
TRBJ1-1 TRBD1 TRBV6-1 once TGTGCCAGCAGTCAAGACTTCCGGGACAGGGGGCCGGGTGAAGCTTTCTTT CASSQDFRDRGPGEAFF
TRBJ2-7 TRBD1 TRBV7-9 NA TGTGCCAGCGAAGGGGGCGGCGACGAGCAGTACTTC CASEGGGDEQYF
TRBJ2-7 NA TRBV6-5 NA TGTGCCAGCAGCCAACGACCCAGCTCCTACGAGCAGTACTTC CASSQRPSSYEQYF
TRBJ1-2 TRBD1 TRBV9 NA TGTGCCAGCAGCGTAGGTGGGGGGACAGGGCTCTTTCGCGGCTACACCTTC CASSVGGGTGLFRGYTF
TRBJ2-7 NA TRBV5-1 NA TGCGCCAGCAGCTTGGGGGCTAGCCTCTACGAGCAGTACTTC CASSLGASLYEQYF
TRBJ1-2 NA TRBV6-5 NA TGTGCCAGCAGTTATAACTACAGGGATACTAACTATGGCTACACCTTC CASSYNYRDTNYGYTF
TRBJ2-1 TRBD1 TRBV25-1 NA TGTGCCAGCCTCGAACAGGGGGCTCATTACAATGAGCAGTTCTTC CASLEQGAHYNEQFF